The present T cell receptor beta chain was sequenced within a study of blood T cell repertoires in COVID-19. Study-wide background: Sites in the United States, Italy and Spain provided acute and convalescent COVID-19 samples. T cells, B-cell-depleted T cells, or PBMCs supplied cDNA or gDNA.

Original processing notes: The authors estimated nucleated cell counts from reference gene primer amplification. TCRdb's copy holds only in-frame clones and misses some; the assay was immunoSEQ multiplex PCR. D and trimming come from the DNA, and the V and J calls and clone size come from that table. The table lists 150,000 or so clones, 80% to 90% of them singletons, with approximately 1.4% in the top ten. The V and J ends lost 3 bases and 0 bases respectively, with 9 bases between them. This CDR3 contains 14 residues. The germline gives CDR1 LNHNV, CDR2 YYDKDF (reference sequence). The chain joins TRBV15 to TRBJ2-7; tentative D call: TRBD2 (5 bases). Sequenced: peripheral blood. The origin of this receptor is a woman aged 60 to 75 with acute or convalescent COVID-19. CDR3 protein: CATSRPGFSYEQYF. Here the CDR3 DNA reads TGTGCCACCAGCAGGCCGGGATTCTCCTACGAGCAGTACTTC.